This entry is about one T cell receptor (beta chain). Its specificity is not known. These data belong to a study of T cell repertoires in cytomegalovirus infection. As for the study in general: Alongside well-studied HLA-B-restricted CMV epitopes, recently identified HLA-C-restricted CMV epitopes were also used. Public TCR beta signatures indicated both CMV infection and matching HLA type.

V gave up 10 bases and J gave up 6 bases, with 22 bases separating them. Germline values: CDR1 LNHDA, CDR2 SQIVND (reference sequence). The CDR3 sequence is 15 residues long. A single record per CDR3 protein comes from TCRdb applying MiXCR to the reads. The sample shows about 920,000 distinct CDR3 sequences, less than 40% of them seen only once. V usage is TRBV19 and J usage is TRBJ2-1, with D perhaps TRBD2 (5 bases). The sequence came from a human donor in good health (CMV status not recorded). Some clones in this sample may be carry-over from other donors' samples. Source: cultured CD8+ T cells from PBMCs, taken from culture after CMV antigen stimulation. CDR3 residues: CATTPRRGWVNEQFF. In DNA, the CDR3 is TGTGCCACCACCCCTCGACGGGGTTGGGTCAATGAGCAGTTCTTC.